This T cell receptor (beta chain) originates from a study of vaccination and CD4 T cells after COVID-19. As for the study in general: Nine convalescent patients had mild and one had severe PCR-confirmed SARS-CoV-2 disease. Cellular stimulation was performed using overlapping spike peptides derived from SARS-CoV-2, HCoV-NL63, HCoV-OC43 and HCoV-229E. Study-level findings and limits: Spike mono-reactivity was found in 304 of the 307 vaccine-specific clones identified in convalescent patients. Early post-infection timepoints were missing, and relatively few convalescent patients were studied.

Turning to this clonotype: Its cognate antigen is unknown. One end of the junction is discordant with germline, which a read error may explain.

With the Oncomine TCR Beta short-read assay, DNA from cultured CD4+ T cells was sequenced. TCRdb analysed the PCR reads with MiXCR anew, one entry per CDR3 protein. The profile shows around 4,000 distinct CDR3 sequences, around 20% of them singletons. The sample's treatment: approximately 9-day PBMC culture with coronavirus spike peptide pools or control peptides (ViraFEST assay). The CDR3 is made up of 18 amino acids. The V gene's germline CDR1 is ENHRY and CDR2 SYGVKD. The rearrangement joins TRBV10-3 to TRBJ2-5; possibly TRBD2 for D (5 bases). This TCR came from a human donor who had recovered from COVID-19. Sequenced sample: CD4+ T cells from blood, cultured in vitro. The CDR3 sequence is CAISESANRAVYQETQYF. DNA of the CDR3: TGTGCCATCAGCGAGTCCGCTAACCGAGCGGTGTACCAAGAGACCCAGTACTTC.